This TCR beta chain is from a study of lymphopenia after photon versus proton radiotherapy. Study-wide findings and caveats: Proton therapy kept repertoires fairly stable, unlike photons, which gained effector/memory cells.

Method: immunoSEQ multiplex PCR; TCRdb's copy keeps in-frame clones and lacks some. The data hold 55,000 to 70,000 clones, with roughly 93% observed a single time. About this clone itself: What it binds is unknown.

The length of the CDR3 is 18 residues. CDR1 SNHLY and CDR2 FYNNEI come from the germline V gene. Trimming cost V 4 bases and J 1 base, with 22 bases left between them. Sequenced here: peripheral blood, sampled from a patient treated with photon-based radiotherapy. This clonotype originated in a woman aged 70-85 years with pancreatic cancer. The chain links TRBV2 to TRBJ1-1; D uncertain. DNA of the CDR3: TGTGCCAGCAGTGCCCCAGCTACAGCCTCCTGGGAGAACACTGAAGCTTTCTTT. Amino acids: CASSAPATASWENTEAFF.